What follows are 8 T cell receptor beta chains derived from one specimen sequenced in a study of cytomegalovirus exposure and HLA in healthy donors. The primer mix had 60 Vbeta and 13 Jbeta primers. Profiling relied on immunoSEQ multiplex PCR, and the TCRdb table lists in-frame clones only, not all of them. This table holds some 200,000 clones, about four fifths found once. Source material: PBMCs. The receptors stem from a woman aged 45-59 years in good health and CMV-seropositive.

The V and J genes are TRBV5-1 and TRBJ1-6; TRBD1 might be the D (5 bases). Between the trimmed V and J ends, which lost 0 bases and 8 bases, there was a span of 12 bases. The CDR3 is 15 residues long. Germline CDR1 SGHRS, CDR2 YFSETQ. The chain's CDR3 is CASSLGSGRDSPLHF. CDR3 DNA: TGCGCCAGCAGCTTGGGGTCAGGGAGGGATTCACCCCTCCACTTT. Complete variable domain (other parts from reference TRBV5-1 and TRBJ1-6): KAGVTQTPRYLIKTRGQQVTLSCSPISGHRSVSWYQQTPGQGLQFLFEYFSETQRNKGNFPGRFSGRQFSNSRSEMNVSTLELGDSALYLCASSLGSGRDSPLHFGNGTRLTVT.

The chain joins TRBV4-2 to TRBJ2-1; the match to TRBD2 covers 8 bases. V gave up 6 bases and J gave up 8 bases; unmatched junction bases: 9. The CDR3 loop spans 14 amino acids. CDR1 and CDR2 from the germline V gene are LGHNA and YNFKEQ. CDR3 region: CASSPGGPWDEQFF. The CDR3 DNA follows: TGTGCCAGCAGTCCGGGGGGGCCTTGGGATGAGCAGTTCTTC.

The DNA of the CDR3 is TGTGCCAGCAGTGGAATTTACGACAGGGGAGGTGAGCAGTTCTTC. It specifies CASSGIYDRGGEQFF. V gene TRBV28 combines with J gene TRBJ2-1; 8 bases fit TRBD1. The germline gives CDR1 MDHEN, CDR2 SYDVKM. This CDR3 is built from 15 residues. Trimming removed 5 bases from V and 9 bases from J; junction bases left unmatched: 12.

The genes are TRBV18 and TRBJ1-1; 7 bases are a match to TRBD1. This CDR3 is built from 17 residues. V shed 3 bases, J shed 0 bases, and the junction held 10 bases outside the gene matches. In germline, CDR1 is KGHSH, CDR2 LQKENI. The CDR3 reads CASSPRRAQGMNTEAFF. The CDR3 nucleotides are TGTGCCAGCTCACCCCGGCGGGCACAGGGGATGAACACTGAAGCTTTCTTT. The variable domain in full, completed from reference TRBV18 and TRBJ1-1, reads NAGVMQNPRHLVRRRGQEARLRCSPMKGHSHVYWYRQLPEEGLKFMVYLQKENIIDESGMPKERFSAEFPKEGPSILRIQQVVRGDSAAYFCASSPRRAQGMNTEAFFGQGTRLTVV.

This sequence joins TRBV19 and TRBJ2-7; 8 bases are shared with TRBD1. The V gene end was trimmed by 5 bases and the J gene end by 6 bases; junction bases not matched to a gene: 6. Germline V CDR1 and CDR2: LNHDA, SQIVND (reference sequence). The CDR3 is 13 residues long. The CDR3 region is CASSGDRIREQYF. The CDR3 nucleotides are TGTGCCAGTAGTGGGGACAGGATTCGCGAGCAGTACTTC.

This clone appeared once. The V and J genes are TRBV5-6 and TRBJ2-3; 7 positions agree with TRBD1. V gave up 5 bases and J gave up 4 bases; unmatched junction bases: 7. In germline, CDR1 is SGHDT, CDR2 YYEEEE. The CDR3 extends over 14 amino acids. CDR3 sequence reads: CASRRQGGSDTQYF. CDR3 nucleotides: TGTGCCAGCAGGCGACAGGGCGGTTCAGATACGCAGTATTTT.

The chain links TRBV4-1 to TRBJ2-7; TRBD2 matches 7 bases. This CDR3 has 15 residues. After removal of 0 bases from V and 3 bases from J, the junction contained 5 bases not matched to a gene. CDR1 and CDR2 (germline): MGHRA, YSYEKL. Written as DNA, the CDR3 is TGCGCCAGCAGCCAAGAAACTGGGGGGGACTACGAGCAGTACTTC. Translated, it gives CASSQETGGDYEQYF.

This chain connects TRBV18 to TRBJ2-7; weak D call: TRBD1 (6 bases). Trimming cost V 2 bases and J 4 bases, with 9 bases left between them. The V gene's germline CDR1 is KGHSH and CDR2 LQKENI. The CDR3 runs 13 residues. The CDR3 protein is CASSPTQGYEQYF. CDR3 DNA: TGTGCCAGCTCACCAACCCAGGGGTACGAGCAGTACTTC.